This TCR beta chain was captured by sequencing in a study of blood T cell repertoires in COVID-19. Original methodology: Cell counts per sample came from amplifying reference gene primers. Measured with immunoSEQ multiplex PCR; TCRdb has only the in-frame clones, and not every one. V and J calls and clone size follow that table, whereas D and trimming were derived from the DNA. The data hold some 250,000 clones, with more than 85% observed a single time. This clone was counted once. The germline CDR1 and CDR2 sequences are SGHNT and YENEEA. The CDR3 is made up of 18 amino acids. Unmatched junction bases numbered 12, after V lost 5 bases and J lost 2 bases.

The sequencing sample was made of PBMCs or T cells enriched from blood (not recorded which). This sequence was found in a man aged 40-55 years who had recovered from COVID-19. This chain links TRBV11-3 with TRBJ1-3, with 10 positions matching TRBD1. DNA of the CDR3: TGTGCCAGCAGCCCACGGATGGGGACAGGGGACCCTGGAAACACCATATATTTT. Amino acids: CASSPRMGTGDPGNTIYF.